A single sample is the source of the 5 T cell receptor beta chains below, sequenced in a study of spatial heterogeneity in lung cancer. TCRdb recomputed calls from the 5' RACE reads with MiXCR, one row per CDR3 protein. The table has 15,000 to 20,000 distinct CDR3 sequences, about 10% seen once; the top ten hold about a fifth. Noted time point: blood at routine non-recurrence follow-up after resection. This material consisted of PBMCs, taken at follow-up. These receptors were obtained from a male donor with early-stage non-small cell lung cancer.

This clonotype is medium-sized in the sample. The chain has TRBV19 and TRBJ1-5, with a tentative D call TRBD1 (5 bases). The CDR3 is 16 residues long. Per the germline V gene, CDR1 is LNHDA and CDR2 is SQIVND (reference sequence). Trimming removed 7 bases at V and 1 base at J, with 17 bases between. CDR3 bases: TGTGCCAGTAACGATCGGATCCGGGACAGCAATCAGCCCCAGCATTTT. Translated, it gives CASNDRIRDSNQPQHF.

The CDR3 nucleotides are TGCAGTGCTAGAGATTGGGCTAGTCCCCTTGGGAATGAGCAGTTCTTC. Its translation: CSARDWASPLGNEQFF. The chain combines TRBV20-1 with TRBJ2-1; D gene ambiguous. This CDR3 comprises 16 residues. The V gene's germline CDR1 is DFQATT and CDR2 SNEGSKA (reference sequence). Trimming cost V 0 bases and J 7 bases, with 19 bases left between them.

There are many counts of this clonotype. This chain joins TRBV5-4 and TRBJ2-1, with 7 bases identical to TRBD1. V shed 4 bases and J 0 bases; nucleotides not matched to a gene: 7. Germline CDR1 and CDR2: SGHNT and YYREEE (reference sequence). CDR3 length: 16 residues. The DNA of the CDR3 is TGTGCCAGCAGCCAACGGACAGGCAGCTCCTACAATGAGCAGTTCTTC. It codes for CASSQRTGSSYNEQFF.

In this sample, this clonotype turned up many times. The chain links TRBV9 to TRBJ2-2, with unresolved D. Germline CDR1 reads SGDLS; CDR2 reads YYNGEE. The germline V and J ends were trimmed by 0 bases and 0 bases, with 6 bases remaining between them. CDR3 length equals 15 residues. The CDR3 coding sequence is TGTGCCAGCAGCGTAGTTGGCACGAACACCGGGGAGCTGTTTTTT. Translating it yields CASSVVGTNTGELFF.

This clonotype was seen more than once but under ten times. The V call is TRBV7-2, the J call TRBJ2-3; 9 positions agree with TRBD1. The germline V gene encodes CDR1 SGHTA and CDR2 FQGNSA. The CDR3 contains 14 residues. Trimming took 5 bases from V and 4 from J; bases not matched to a gene: 4. CDR3 DNA: TGTGCCAGCAGCCCGAGGACAGGGGCAGATACGCAGTATTTT. Translation: CASSPRTGADTQYF.